This TCR beta chain was sequenced in a study of identical twins. This clonotype was counted between two and nine times. The target antigen is unknown. Findings and limits, study-wide: The study found weaker excess twin sharing in beta out-of-frame sequences. For out-of-frame alpha sequences shared by twins, low generation probability was in excess.

Germline CDR1 and CDR2: KGHDR and SFDVKD. Trimming removed 4 bases at V and 4 bases at J, with 13 bases between. The CDR3 covers 15 residues. Template switching, a step in the protocol, added a universal primer site, and cDNA carried unique molecular identifiers. TCRdb independently ran MiXCR on the 5' RACE reads; one entry per CDR3 protein. The sample contains hundreds of thousands of distinct CDR3 sequences, 8.6% of which appear only once. This sample was also put to use in a study of yellow fever vaccine responses in identical twins. From that report: Reported findings indicate that twins' vaccine T cell responses seemed partially convergent, partially personalized.

This clonotype was sampled from a woman younger than 30 in good health. The specimen sequenced was PBMCs. The chain employs TRBV24-1 and TRBJ2-1; D possibly uses TRBD1 or TRBD2 (5 bases each). CDR3 region: CATSDTGTYYNEQFF. CDR3 sequence (DNA): TGTGCCACCAGTGACACCGGGACGTATTACAATGAGCAGTTCTTC.